Listed here are 10 T cell receptor beta chains from one sample, sequenced in a study of T cell changes during pregnancy in multiple sclerosis. TCRdb keeps only in-frame clones here, not all; method: immunoSEQ multiplex PCR. The sample lists tens of thousands of clones, about 91% occurring once. This specimen consisted of peripheral blood, obtained after pregnancy. Every receptor here comes from a female donor with multiple sclerosis, enrolled in a pregnancy study.

This clone was seen only once. The chain carries TRBV28 and TRBJ1-5; TRBD1 agrees at 8 bases. The CDR3 sequence is 16 residues long. From germline, CDR1 is MDHEN and CDR2 SYDVKM. V trimming: 5 bases; J trimming: 6 bases; junction bases outside the gene matches: 12. CDR3 in amino acids: CASSRRTGPLSQPQHF. DNA of the CDR3: TGTGCCAGCAGTCGACGGACAGGGCCATTGAGTCAGCCCCAGCATTTT.

The chain combines TRBV29-1 with TRBJ1-2; no clear D. Trimming removed 4 bases at V and 3 bases at J, with 12 bases between. The CDR3 consists of 13 residues. CDR1 is SQVTM and CDR2 is ANQGSEA in the germline V gene. CDR3 amino acids: CSVAVSYDYGYTF. In nucleotides, the CDR3 is TGCAGCGTTGCCGTCAGTTATGACTATGGCTACACCTTC.

The chain employs TRBV30 and TRBJ2-1, with a tentative D call TRBD2 (7 bases). The CDR3 consists of 18 residues. Germline V lookup: CDR1 GTSNPN, CDR2 SVGIG (reference sequence). Trimming removed 3 bases at V and 3 bases at J, with 24 bases between. CDR3 sequence: CAWRRGTDGGFLYNEQFF. The CDR3 bases are TGTGCCTGGAGGAGGGGGACTGACGGGGGGTTCCTCTACAATGAGCAGTTCTTC.

The rearrangement joins TRBV7-3 to TRBJ2-5, with 9 nucleotides matching TRBD2. The CDR3 covers 16 residues. Germline CDR1 and CDR2: SGHTA and FQGTGA. J gave up 2 bases and V 2 bases, and 6 bases lay outside the gene matches. CDR3 DNA: TGTGCCAGCAGCTTATTTGCTAGCGGGGTACAAGAGACCCAGTACTTC. This translates into CASSLFASGVQETQYF.

The chain has TRBV7-9 and TRBJ2-3; D uncertain. Germline-derived CDR1 and CDR2 are SEHNR and FQNEAQ (reference sequence). The length of the CDR3 is 11 residues. Trimming shortened V by 4 bases and J by 4 bases, and 3 bases separated the two germline ends. Here the CDR3 reads CASSSADTQYF. The CDR3 DNA sequence: TGTGCCAGCAGCTCTGCAGATACGCAGTATTTT.

The chain combines TRBV5-1 with TRBJ1-1; D ambiguous. V was shortened by 5 bases and J by 0 bases, with 11 bases between the two germline ends. The CDR3 is made up of 14 amino acids. Germline V gives CDR1 SGHRS, CDR2 YFSETQ. The CDR3 loop is CASSLTEMNTEAFF. Written as DNA, the CDR3 is TGCGCCAGCAGTCTCACAGAAATGAACACTGAAGCTTTCTTT.

The chain couples TRBV30 to TRBJ1-5; D remains ambiguous. Looked up from germline, CDR1 is GTSNPN and CDR2 is SVGIG (reference sequence). The CDR3 is 12 amino acids. The V end was cut by 3 bases, the J end by 5 bases, with 8 bases between. The CDR3 is CAWRVRDQPQHF. DNA of the CDR3: TGTGCCTGGAGAGTGAGGGATCAGCCCCAGCATTTT.

CDR3 bases: TGCGCCAGCAGCTTAGGCGGTGCGGGAGCCTACGAGCAGTACTTC. Translating gives CASSLGGAGAYEQYF. V and J are TRBV5-1 and TRBJ2-7, with 7 bases fitting TRBD2. The CDR3 sequence is 15 residues long. V was pared by 2 bases and J by 2 bases, with 7 bases of the junction left unmatched. CDR1 and CDR2 from the germline V gene are SGHRS and YFSETQ.

The CDR3, as DNA: TGTGCCAGCAGCGTAGTTAGCGGGAGTACAGATACGCAGTATTTT. Translation gives CASSVVSGSTDTQYF. The rearrangement links TRBV9 to TRBJ2-3; 9 bases line up with TRBD2. The CDR3 runs to 15 residues. With V trimmed by 0 bases and J by 3 bases, 2 bases remained unmatched. Germline V lookup: CDR1 SGDLS, CDR2 YYNGEE.

The sample holds one count of this clone. The chain recombines TRBV11-3 with TRBJ2-1; D is perhaps TRBD2 (5 bases). CDR1 and CDR2 (germline): SGHNT, YENEEA. The ends were cut back, 3 bases at V and 8 bases at J, with 14 bases in the middle. This CDR3 is 14 amino acids long. CDR3 region: CASSFSRGTDEQFF. CDR3 nucleotides: TGTGCCAGCAGCTTTAGTCGGGGAACGGATGAGCAGTTCTTC.